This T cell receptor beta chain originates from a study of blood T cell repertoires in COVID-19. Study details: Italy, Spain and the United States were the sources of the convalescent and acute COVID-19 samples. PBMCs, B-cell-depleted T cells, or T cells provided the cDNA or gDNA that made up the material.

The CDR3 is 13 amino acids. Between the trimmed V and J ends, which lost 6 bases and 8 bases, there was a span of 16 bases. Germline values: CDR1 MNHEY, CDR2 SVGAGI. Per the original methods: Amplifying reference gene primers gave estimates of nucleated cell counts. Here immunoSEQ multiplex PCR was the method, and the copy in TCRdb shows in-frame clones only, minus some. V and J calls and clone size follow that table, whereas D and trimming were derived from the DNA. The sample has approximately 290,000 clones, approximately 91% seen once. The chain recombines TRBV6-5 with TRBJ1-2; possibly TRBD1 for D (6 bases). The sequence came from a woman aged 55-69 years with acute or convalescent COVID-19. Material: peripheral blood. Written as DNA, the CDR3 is TGTGCCAGCAGATCCGGGACATTAAGGGGCTACACCTTC. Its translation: CASRSGTLRGYTF.